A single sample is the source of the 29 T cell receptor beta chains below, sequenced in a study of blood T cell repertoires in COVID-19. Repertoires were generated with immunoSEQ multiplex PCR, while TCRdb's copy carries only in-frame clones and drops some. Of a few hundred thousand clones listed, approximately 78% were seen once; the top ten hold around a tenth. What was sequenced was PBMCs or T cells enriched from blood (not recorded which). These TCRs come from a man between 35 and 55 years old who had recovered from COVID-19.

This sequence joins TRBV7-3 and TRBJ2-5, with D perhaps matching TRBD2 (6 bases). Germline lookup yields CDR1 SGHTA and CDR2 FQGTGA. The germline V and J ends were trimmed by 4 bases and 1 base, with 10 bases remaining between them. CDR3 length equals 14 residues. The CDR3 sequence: CASSSGGSQETQYF. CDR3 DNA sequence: TGTGCCAGCAGCTCCGGAGGGTCCCAAGAGACCCAGTACTTC.

This CDR3 reads CASSLQRFSGANVLTF. The CDR3 DNA follows: TGTGCCAGCAGCTTGCAGAGGTTCTCTGGGGCCAACGTCCTGACTTTC. The chain has TRBV7-2 and TRBJ2-6; D remains ambiguous. The germline V and J ends were trimmed by 3 bases and 0 bases, with 9 bases remaining between them. The CDR3 loop spans 16 amino acids. Germline-derived CDR1 and CDR2 are SGHTA and FQGNSA. The variable domain in full, completed from reference TRBV7-2 and TRBJ2-6, reads GAGVSQSPSNKVTEKGKDVELRCDPISGHTALYWYRQSLGQGLEFLIYFQGNSAPDKSGLPSDRFSAERTGGSVSTLTIQRTQQEDSAVYLCASSLQRFSGANVLTFGAGSRLTVL.

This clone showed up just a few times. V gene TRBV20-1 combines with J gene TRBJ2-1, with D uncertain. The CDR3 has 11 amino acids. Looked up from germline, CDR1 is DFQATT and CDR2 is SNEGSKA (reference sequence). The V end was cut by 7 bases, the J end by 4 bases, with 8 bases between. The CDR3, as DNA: TGCAGTGTCCCGTTATACAATGAGCAGTTCTTC. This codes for CSVPLYNEQFF.

The CDR3 loop is CASSPTTDYNTGELFF. The DNA for the CDR3 is TGCGCCAGCAGCCCAACCACAGACTATAACACCGGGGAGCTGTTTTTT. V gene TRBV5-1 combines with J gene TRBJ2-2; TRBD2 is a possible D gene (5 bases). CDR1 is SGHRS and CDR2 is YFSETQ in the germline V gene. The V gene lost 4 bases and the J gene lost 2 bases, with 15 bases spanning the gap. This CDR3 has 16 amino acids. The full variable domain, rest sourced from reference TRBV5-1 and TRBJ2-2, is KAGVTQTPRYLIKTRGQQVTLSCSPISGHRSVSWYQQTPGQGLQFLFEYFSETQRNKGNFPGRFSGRQFSNSRSEMNVSTLELGDSALYLCASSPTTDYNTGELFFGEGSRLTVL.

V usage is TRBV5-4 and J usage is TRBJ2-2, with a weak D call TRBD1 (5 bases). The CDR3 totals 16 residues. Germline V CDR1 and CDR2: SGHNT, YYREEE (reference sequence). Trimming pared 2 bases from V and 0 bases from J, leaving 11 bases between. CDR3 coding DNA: TGTGCCAGCAGCTTTTTCCAGGGTACGAACACCGGGGAGCTGTTTTTT. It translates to CASSFFQGTNTGELFF.

The CDR3 nucleotides are TGTGCCTGGAGTGTGAGCTCTGGAAACACCATATATTTT. Translating it yields CAWSVSSGNTIYF. The chain has TRBV30 and TRBJ1-3; no clear D. The CDR3 covers 13 residues. CDR1 and CDR2 from the germline V gene are GTSNPN and SVGIG (reference sequence). Trimming cost V 0 bases and J 0 bases, with 3 bases left between them.

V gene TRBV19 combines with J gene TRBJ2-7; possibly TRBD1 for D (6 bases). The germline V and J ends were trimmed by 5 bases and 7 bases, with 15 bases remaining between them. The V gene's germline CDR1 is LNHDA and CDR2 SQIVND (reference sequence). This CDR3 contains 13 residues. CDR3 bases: TGTGCCAGTAGTGACTATGCCGGACAGGAGCAGTACTTC. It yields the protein CASSDYAGQEQYF.

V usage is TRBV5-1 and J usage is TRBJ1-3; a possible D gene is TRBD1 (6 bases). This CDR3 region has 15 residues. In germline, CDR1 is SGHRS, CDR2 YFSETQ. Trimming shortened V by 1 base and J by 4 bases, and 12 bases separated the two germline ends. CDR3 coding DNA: TGCGCCAGCAGCTTGACAGGGCCTAAAGGAAACACCATATATTTT. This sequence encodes CASSLTGPKGNTIYF. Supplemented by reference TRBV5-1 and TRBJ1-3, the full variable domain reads KAGVTQTPRYLIKTRGQQVTLSCSPISGHRSVSWYQQTPGQGLQFLFEYFSETQRNKGNFPGRFSGRQFSNSRSEMNVSTLELGDSALYLCASSLTGPKGNTIYFGEGSWLTVV.

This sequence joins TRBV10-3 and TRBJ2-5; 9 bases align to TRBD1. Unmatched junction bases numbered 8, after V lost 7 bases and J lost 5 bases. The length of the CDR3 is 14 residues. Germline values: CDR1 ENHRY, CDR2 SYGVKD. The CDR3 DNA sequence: TGTGCCATCAATTGGGACAGGGACCCCGAGACCCAGTACTTC. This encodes CAINWDRDPETQYF.

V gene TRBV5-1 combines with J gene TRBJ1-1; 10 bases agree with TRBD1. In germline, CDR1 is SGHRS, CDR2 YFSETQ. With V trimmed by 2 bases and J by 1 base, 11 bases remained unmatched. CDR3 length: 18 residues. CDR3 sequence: CASSLDRDRGLKNTEAFF. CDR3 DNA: TGCGCCAGCAGCTTAGACCGGGACAGGGGTCTTAAGAACACTGAAGCTTTCTTT.

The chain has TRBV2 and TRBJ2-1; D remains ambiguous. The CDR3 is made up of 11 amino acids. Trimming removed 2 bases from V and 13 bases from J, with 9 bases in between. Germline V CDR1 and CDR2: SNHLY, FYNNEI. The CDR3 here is CASSESLLQFF. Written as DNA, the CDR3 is TGTGCCAGCAGTGAATCCCTACTCCAGTTCTTC.

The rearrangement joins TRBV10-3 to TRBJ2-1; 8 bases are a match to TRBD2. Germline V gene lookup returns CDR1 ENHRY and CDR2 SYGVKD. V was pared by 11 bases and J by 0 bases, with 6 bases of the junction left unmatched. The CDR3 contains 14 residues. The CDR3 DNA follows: TGTGCCGTTAAGCGGGGGAGCTCCTACAATGAGCAGTTCTTC. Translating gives CAVKRGSSYNEQFF.

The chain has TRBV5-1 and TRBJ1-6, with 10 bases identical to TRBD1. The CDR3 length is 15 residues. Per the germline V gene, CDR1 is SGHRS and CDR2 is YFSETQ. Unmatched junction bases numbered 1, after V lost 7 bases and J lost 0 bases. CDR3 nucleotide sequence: TGCGCCAGCGGGACAGGGGACTCCTATAATTCACCCCTCCACTTT. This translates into CASGTGDSYNSPLHF.

CDR3 amino acids: CASSQPITGGKKTQYF. CDR3 sequence (DNA): TGCGCCAGCAGCCAACCAATTACAGGGGGCAAAAAGACCCAGTACTTC. The chain recombines TRBV4-1 with TRBJ2-5, with 9 bases fitting TRBD1. V lost 2 bases and J lost 6; bases outside the gene matches: 10. The germline V gene encodes CDR1 MGHRA and CDR2 YSYEKL. The CDR3 length is 16 residues.

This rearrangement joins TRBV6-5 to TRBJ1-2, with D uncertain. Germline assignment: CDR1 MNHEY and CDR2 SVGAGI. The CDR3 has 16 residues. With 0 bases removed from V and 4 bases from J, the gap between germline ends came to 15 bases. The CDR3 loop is CASSYSNGLEAYGYTF. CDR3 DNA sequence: TGTGCCAGCAGTTACTCGAATGGGCTGGAGGCCTATGGCTACACCTTC.

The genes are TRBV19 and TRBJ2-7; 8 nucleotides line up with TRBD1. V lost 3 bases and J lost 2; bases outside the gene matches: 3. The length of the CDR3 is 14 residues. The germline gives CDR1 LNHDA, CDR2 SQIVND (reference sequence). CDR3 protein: CASSIQGATYEQYF. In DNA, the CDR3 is TGTGCCAGTAGTATCCAGGGGGCGACCTACGAGCAGTACTTC.

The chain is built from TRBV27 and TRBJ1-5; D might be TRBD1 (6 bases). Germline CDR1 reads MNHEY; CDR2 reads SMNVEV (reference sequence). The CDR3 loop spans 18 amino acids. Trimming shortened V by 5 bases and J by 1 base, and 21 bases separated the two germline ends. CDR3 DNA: TGTGCCAGCAGTCCAGGACAGCTTAGCCCATTGAGCAATCAGCCCCAGCATTTT. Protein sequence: CASSPGQLSPLSNQPQHF.

The CDR3 bases are TGCAGCGTGGGGGACTACGCGGGCTACAATGAGCAGTTCTTC. Translation gives CSVGDYAGYNEQFF. This chain uses TRBV29-1 with TRBJ2-1, with 7 bases identical to TRBD2. CDR3 length equals 14 residues. Per the germline V gene, CDR1 is SQVTM and CDR2 is ANQGSEA. With 6 bases clipped from V and 3 bases from J, the junction kept 8 bases outside the gene matches.

CDR3 sequence (DNA): TGTGCCAGCTCAACAACACAGGGTTGGGAGCAGTACTTC. This translates into CASSTTQGWEQYF. V is TRBV18 and J is TRBJ2-7; perhaps TRBD1 as D (6 bases). The CDR3 runs to 13 residues. The V end lost 5 bases, the J end lost 7 bases, and 15 bases lay between the germline ends. CDR1 is KGHSH, CDR2 LQKENI, per germline. Filled out from reference TRBV18 and TRBJ2-7, the complete variable domain reads NAGVMQNPRHLVRRRGQEARLRCSPMKGHSHVYWYRQLPEEGLKFMVYLQKENIIDESGMPKERFSAEFPKEGPSILRIQQVVRGDSAAYFCASSTTQGWEQYFGPGTRLTVT.

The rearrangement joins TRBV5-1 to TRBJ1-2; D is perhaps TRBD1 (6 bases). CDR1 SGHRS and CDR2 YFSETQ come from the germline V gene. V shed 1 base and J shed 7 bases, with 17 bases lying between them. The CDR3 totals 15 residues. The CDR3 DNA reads TGCGCCAGCAGCTTGTACCAGGGGCGAAGTGGTGGCTACACCTTC. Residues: CASSLYQGRSGGYTF.

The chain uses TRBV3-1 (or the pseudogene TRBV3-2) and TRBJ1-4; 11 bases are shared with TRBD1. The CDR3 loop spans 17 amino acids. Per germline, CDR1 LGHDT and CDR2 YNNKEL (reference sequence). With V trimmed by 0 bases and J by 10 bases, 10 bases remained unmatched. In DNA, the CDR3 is TGTGCCAGCAGCCAAGATAAGGGGAGGACAGGGGGCCGAAAACTGTTTTTT. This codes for CASSQDKGRTGGRKLFF.

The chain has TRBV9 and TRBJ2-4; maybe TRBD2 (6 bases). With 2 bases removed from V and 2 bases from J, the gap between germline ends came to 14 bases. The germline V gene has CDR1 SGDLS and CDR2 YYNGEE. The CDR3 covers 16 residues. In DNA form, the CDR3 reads TGTGCCAGCAGCGTCCTCGATAGCGGTACCAAAAACATTCAGTACTTC. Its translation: CASSVLDSGTKNIQYF.

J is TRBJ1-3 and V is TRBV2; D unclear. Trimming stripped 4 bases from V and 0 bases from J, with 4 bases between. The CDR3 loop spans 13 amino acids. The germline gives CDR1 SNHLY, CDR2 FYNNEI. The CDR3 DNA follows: TGTGCCAGCAGTGGTAGCTCTGGAAACACCATATATTTT. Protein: CASSGSSGNTIYF.

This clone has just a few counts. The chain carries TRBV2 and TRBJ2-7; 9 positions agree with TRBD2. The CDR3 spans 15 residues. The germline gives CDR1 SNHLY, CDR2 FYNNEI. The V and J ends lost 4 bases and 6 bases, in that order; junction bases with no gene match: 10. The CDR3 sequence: CASSAGIAGVGEQYF. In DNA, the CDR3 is TGTGCCAGCAGTGCGGGGATAGCGGGGGTTGGCGAGCAGTACTTC.

The CDR3 nucleotides are TGTGCCAGCAGTGTTAGTGAGGGAGAGGCACCCCTCCACTTT. Residues: CASSVSEGEAPLHF. The rearrangement uses TRBV2 and TRBJ1-6; D unresolved. The CDR3 runs to 14 residues. Trimming stripped 4 bases from V and 11 bases from J, with 15 bases between. Germline values: CDR1 SNHLY, CDR2 FYNNEI.

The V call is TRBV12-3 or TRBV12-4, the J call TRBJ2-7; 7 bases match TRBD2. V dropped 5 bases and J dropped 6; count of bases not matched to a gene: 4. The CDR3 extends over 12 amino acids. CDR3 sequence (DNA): TGTGCCAGCAGTCAAAGCGGGGCCGAGCAGTACTTC. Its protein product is CASSQSGAEQYF.

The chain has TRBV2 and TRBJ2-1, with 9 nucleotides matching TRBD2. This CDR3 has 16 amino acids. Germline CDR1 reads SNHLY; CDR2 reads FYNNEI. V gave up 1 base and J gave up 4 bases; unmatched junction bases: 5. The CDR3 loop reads CASSEVAGGLYNEQFF. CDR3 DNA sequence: TGTGCCAGCAGTGAAGTGGCGGGGGGGCTGTACAATGAGCAGTTCTTC.

CDR3: CASSLRAGLEPYNEQFF. The CDR3, as DNA: TGTGCCAGCAGCCTCCGGGCGGGATTAGAACCCTACAATGAGCAGTTCTTC. V usage is TRBV7-8 and J usage is TRBJ2-1, with D maybe TRBD2 (6 bases). Germline CDR1 is SGHVS and CDR2 is FQNEAQ. The CDR3 runs 17 residues. With 5 bases removed from V and 2 bases from J, the gap between germline ends came to 19 bases.

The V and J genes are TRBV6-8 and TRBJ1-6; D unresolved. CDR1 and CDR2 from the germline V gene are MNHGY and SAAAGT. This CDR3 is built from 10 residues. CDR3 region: CNGGNSPLHF. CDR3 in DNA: TGTAACGGTGGTAATTCACCCCTCCACTTT.